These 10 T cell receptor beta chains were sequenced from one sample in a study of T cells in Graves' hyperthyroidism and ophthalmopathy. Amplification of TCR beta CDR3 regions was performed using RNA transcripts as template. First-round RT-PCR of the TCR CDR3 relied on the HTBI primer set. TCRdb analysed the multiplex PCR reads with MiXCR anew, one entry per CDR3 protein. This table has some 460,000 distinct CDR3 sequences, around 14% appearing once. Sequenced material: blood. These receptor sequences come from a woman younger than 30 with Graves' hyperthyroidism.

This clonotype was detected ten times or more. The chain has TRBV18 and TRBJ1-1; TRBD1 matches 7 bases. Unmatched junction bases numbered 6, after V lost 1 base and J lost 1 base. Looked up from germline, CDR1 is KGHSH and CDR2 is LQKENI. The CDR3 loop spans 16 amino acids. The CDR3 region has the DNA TGTGCCAGCTCACCACGAGAAGGACAGGCGAACACTGAAGCTTTCTTT. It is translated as CASSPREGQANTEAFF.

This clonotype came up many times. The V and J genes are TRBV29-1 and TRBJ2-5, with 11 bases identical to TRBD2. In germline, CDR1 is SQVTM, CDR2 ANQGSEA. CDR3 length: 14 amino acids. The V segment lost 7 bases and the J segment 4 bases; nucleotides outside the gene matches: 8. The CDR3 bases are TGCAGCGCAGATAGCGGGAGGGCCAGAGAGACCCAGTACTTC. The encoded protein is CSADSGRARETQYF.

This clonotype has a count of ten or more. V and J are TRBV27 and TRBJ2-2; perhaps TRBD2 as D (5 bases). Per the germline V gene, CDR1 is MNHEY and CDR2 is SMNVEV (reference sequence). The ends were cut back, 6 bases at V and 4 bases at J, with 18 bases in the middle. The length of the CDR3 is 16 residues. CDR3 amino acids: CASSSRAPAGTGELFF. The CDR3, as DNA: TGTGCCAGCAGCTCTCGGGCCCCGGCGGGCACCGGGGAGCTGTTTTTT.

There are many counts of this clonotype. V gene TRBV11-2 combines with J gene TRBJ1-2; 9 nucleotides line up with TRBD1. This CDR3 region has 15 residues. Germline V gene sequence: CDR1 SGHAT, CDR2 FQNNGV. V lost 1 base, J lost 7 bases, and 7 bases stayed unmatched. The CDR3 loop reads CASSLALGQGFGYTF. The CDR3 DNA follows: TGTGCCAGCAGCTTAGCGTTGGGACAGGGATTTGGCTACACCTTC.

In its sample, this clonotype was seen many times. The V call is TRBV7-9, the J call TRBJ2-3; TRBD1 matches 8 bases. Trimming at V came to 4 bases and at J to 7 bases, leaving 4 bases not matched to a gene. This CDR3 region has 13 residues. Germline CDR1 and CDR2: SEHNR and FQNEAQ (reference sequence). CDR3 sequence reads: CASSSRQGNTQYF. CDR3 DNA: TGTGCCAGCAGCTCCAGACAGGGGAATACGCAGTATTTT. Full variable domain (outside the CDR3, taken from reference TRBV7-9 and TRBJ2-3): DTGVSQNPRHKITKRGQNVTFRCDPISEHNRLYWYRQTLGQGPEFLTYFQNEAQLEKSRLLSDRFSAERPKGSFSTLEIQRTEQGDSAMYLCASSSRQGNTQYFGPGTRLTVL.

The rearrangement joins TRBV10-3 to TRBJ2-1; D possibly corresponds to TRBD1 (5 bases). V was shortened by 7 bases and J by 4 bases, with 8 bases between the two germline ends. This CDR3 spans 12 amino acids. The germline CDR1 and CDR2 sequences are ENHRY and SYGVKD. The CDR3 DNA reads TGTGCCATCAACTCAGGGTACAATGAGCAGTTCTTC. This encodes CAINSGYNEQFF.

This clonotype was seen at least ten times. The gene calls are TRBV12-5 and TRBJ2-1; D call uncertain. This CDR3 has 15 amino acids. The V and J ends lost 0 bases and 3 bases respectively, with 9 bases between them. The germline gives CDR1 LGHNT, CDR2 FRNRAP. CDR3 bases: TGTGCTAGTGGTTTGGTAGTGGGGAACTACAATGAGCAGTTCTTC. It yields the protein CASGLVVGNYNEQFF.

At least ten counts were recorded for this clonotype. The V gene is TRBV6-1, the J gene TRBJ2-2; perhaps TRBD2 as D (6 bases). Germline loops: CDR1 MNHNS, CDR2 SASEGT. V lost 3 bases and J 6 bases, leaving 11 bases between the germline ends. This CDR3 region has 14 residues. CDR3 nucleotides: TGTGCCAGCAGTGACCCGGGACTCCCCGGGGAGCTGTTTTTT. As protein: CASSDPGLPGELFF.

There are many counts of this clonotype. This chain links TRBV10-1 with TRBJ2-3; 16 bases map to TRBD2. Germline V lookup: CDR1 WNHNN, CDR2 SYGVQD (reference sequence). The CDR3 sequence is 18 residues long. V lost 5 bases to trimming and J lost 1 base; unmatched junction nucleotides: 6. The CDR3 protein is CASSPGLAGGPRTDTQYF. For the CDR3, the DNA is TGCGCCAGCAGTCCGGGACTAGCGGGAGGGCCCCGCACAGATACGCAGTATTTT.

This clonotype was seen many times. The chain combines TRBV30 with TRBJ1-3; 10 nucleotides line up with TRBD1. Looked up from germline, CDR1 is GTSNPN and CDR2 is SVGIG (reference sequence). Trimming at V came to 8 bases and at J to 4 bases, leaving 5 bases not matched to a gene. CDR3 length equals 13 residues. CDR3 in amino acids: CALDRGPGNTIYF. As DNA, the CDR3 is TGTGCCCTTGACAGGGGGCCGGGAAACACCATATATTTT.